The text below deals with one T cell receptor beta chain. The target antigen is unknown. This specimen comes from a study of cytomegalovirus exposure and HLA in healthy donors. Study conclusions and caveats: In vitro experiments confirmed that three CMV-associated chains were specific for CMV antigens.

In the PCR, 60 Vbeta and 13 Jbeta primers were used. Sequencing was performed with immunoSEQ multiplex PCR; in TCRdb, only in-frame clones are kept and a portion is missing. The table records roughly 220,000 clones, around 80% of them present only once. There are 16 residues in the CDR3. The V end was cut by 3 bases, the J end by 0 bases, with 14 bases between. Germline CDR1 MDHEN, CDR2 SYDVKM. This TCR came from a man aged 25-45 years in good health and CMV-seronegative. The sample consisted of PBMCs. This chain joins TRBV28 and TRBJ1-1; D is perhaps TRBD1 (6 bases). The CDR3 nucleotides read TGTGCCAGCAGTTTCCAGGGGCCCCCTATGAACACTGAAGCTTTCTTT. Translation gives CASSFQGPPMNTEAFF.